The present T cell receptor beta chain was sequenced within a study of T cell repertoires in aging, cancer and after chemotherapy. On the study more broadly: The whole study produced a dataset of several million TCR reads. Study-level points and caveats: These repertoire data do not allow conclusions about immunological memory after chemotherapy. In each cancer cohort, median generation probability increased across chemotherapy, suggesting thymic output rebounded.

The V and J ends lost 5 bases and 13 bases, in that order; junction bases with no gene match: 14. The germline V gene encodes CDR1 SGHVS and CDR2 FNYEAQ. This CDR3 is built from 15 residues. TRB rearrangements spanning V, D and J were amplified using mixed TRB-A/B primers. TCRdb ran MiXCR on the multiplex PCR reads and lists one entry per CDR3 protein. Of roughly 3,400 distinct CDR3 sequences in the sample, roughly 30% were seen once. Amplification of TCR beta used genomic DNA extracted from peripheral blood. This clonotype is classed as large. Antigen specificity is unknown. The source is a human donor with a solid tumor. The sequencing input was blood. J is TRBJ1-4 and V is TRBV7-6, with TRBD1 matching 9 bases. The CDR3 loop is CASSRGGTGHTGLFF. CDR3 nucleotides: TGTGCCAGCAGCCGAGGAGGGACAGGGCACACCGGACTGTTTTTT.